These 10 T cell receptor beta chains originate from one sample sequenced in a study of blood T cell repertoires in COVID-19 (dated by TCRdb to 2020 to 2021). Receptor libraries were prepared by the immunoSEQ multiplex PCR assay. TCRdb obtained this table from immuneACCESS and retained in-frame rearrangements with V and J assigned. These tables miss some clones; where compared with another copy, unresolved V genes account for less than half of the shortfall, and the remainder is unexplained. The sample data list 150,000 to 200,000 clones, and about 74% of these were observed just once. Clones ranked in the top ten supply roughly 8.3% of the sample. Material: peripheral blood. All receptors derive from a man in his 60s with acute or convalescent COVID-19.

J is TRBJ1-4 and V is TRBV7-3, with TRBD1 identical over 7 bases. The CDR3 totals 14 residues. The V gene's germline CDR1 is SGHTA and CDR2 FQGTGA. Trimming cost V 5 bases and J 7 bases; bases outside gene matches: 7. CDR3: CASSPRGQGEKLFF. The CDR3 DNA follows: TGTGCCAGCAGCCCGAGGGGGCAGGGTGAAAAACTGTTTTTT.

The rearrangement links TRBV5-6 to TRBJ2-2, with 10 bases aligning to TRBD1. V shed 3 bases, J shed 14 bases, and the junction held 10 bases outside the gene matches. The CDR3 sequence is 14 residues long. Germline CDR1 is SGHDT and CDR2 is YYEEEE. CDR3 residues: CASSSGGQGMQLFF. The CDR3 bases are TGTGCCAGCAGCTCAGGGGGACAGGGGATGCAACTGTTTTTT.

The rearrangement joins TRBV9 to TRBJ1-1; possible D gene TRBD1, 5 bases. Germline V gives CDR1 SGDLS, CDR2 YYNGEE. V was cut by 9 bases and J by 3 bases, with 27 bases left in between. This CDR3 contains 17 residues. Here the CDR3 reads CATSRGPYQGSHTEAFF. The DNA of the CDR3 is TGTGCCACCTCGCGGGGTCCTTACCAGGGAAGCCACACTGAAGCTTTCTTT.

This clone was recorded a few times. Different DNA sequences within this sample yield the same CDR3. This CDR3 is CASSYSDRNYGYTF. CDR3 nucleotides: TGTGCCAGCAGTTACTCGGACAGAAACTATGGCTACACCTTC. The V and J genes are TRBV6-5 and TRBJ1-2, with D possibly TRBD1 on 6 matching bases. V lost 0 bases to trimming and J lost 2 bases, with 7 bases between them. This CDR3 is 14 amino acids long. Germline V gene lookup returns CDR1 MNHEY and CDR2 SVGAGI.

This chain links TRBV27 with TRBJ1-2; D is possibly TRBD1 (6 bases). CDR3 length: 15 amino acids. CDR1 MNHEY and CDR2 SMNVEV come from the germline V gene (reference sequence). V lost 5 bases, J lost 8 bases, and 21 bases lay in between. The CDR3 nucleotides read TGTGCCAGCAGTCCACGACAGGAAACCCGCCGGGGCTACACCTTC. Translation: CASSPRQETRRGYTF.

CDR3 coding DNA: TGTGCCAGCAGCTTAGGGGACAGGAGAAATTCACCCCTCCACTTT. As protein: CASSLGDRRNSPLHF. The V and J genes are TRBV7-9 and TRBJ1-6; 8 nucleotides agree with TRBD1. Germline trimming cut 1 base from V and 7 bases from J; bases unmatched to any gene: 3. This CDR3 has 15 residues. The germline V gene has CDR1 SEHNR and CDR2 FQNEAQ (reference sequence).

The CDR3 is CASNEGRYEQYF. The CDR3 DNA follows: TGTGCCAGCAACGAGGGCCGTTACGAGCAGTACTTC. The rearrangement links TRBV2 to TRBJ2-7, with D possibly matching TRBD2 (5 bases). Per the germline V gene, CDR1 is SNHLY and CDR2 is FYNNEI. CDR3 size: 12 residues. The V and J ends lost 7 bases and 4 bases respectively, with 11 bases between them.

CDR3 DNA sequence: TGTGCCAGCAGCCGGGACAGCCGAAACCGAAGCAATGAGCAGTTCTTC. Translation: CASSRDSRNRSNEQFF. V usage is TRBV11-3 and J usage is TRBJ2-1; 7 bases fit TRBD1. Per the germline V gene, CDR1 is SGHNT and CDR2 is YENEEA. With V trimmed by 5 bases and J by 6 bases, 13 bases remained unmatched. The CDR3 contains 16 residues.

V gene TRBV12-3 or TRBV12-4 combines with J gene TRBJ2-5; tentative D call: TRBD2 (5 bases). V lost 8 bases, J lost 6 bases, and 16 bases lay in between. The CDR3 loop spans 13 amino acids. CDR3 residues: CASAKTRAKTQYF. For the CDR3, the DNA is TGTGCCAGCGCCAAGACGAGGGCAAAGACCCAGTACTTC.

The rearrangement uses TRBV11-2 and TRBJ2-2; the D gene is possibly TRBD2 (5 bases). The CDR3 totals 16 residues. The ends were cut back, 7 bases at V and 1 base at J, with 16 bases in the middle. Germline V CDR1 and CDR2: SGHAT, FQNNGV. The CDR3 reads CASNPQLGGNTGELFF. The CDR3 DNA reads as TGTGCCAGCAATCCCCAACTCGGAGGGAACACCGGGGAGCTGTTTTTT.